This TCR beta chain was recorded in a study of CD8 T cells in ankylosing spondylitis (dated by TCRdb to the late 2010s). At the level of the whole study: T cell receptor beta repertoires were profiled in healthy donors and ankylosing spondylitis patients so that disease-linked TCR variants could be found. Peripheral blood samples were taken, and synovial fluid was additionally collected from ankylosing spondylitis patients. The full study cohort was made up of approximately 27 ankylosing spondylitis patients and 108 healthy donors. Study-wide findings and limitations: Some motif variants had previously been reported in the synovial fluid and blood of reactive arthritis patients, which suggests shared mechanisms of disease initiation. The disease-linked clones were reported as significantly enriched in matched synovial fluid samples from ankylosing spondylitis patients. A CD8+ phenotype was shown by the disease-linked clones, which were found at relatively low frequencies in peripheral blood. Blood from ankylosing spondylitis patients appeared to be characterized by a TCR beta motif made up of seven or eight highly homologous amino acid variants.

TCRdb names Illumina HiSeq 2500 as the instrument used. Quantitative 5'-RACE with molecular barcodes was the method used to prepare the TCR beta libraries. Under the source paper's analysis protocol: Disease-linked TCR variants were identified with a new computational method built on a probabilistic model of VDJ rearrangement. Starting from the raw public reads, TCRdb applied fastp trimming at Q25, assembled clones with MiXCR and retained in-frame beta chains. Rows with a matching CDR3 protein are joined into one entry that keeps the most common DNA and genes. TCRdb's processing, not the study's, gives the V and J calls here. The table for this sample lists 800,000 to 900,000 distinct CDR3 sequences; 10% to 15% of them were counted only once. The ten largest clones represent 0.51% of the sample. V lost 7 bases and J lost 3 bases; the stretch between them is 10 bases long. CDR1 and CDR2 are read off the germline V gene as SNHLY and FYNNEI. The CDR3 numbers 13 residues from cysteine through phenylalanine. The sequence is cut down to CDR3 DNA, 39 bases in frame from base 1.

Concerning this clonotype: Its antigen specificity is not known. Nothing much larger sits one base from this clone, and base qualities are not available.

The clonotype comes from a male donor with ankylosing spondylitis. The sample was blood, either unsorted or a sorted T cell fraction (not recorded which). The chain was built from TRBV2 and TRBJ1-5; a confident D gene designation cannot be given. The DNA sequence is TGTGCCAGCACAGGCGTTCTCAATCAGCCCCAGCATTTT. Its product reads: CASTGVLNQPQHF.